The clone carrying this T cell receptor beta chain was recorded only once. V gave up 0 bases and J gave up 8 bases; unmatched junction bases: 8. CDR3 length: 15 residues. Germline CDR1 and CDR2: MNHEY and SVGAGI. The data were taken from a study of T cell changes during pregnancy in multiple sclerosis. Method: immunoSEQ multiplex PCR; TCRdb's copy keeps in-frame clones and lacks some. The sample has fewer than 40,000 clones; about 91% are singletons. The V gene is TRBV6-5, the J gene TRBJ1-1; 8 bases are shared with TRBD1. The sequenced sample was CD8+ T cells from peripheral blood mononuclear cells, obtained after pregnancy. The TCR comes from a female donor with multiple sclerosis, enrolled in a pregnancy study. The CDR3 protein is CASSYSLGQDEEAFF. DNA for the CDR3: TGTGCCAGCAGTTACTCTTTGGGACAGGACGAAGAAGCTTTCTTT.